A selection of T cell receptor beta chains follows, all from one sample in a study of spatial heterogeneity in lung cancer. TCRdb ran MiXCR on the 5' RACE reads and lists one entry per CDR3 protein. The sample lists 950 to 1,500 distinct CDR3 sequences; around 27% were seen once. The sample in question was normal lung tissue next to the tumor, obtained at surgery. These receptors came from a female donor with early-stage non-small cell lung cancer. The CDR3 runs from the conserved cysteine through the conserved F or W. A D gene is named only where the DNA matches it firmly. The listing skips clone size in some rows; elsewhere it reads once, few, many or a size class.

abundance: .
d_gene: .
v_gene: TRBV27
j_gene: TRBJ2-6
CDR3nt: TGTGCCAGCGGAACTGGGGCCAACGTCCTGACTTTC
CDR3aa: CASGTGANVLTF

abundance: medium-sized
d_gene: TRBD2
v_gene: TRBV12-3/TRBV12-4
j_gene: TRBJ2-5
CDR3nt: TGTGCCAGCATCCGGTCGGGGGGTTTCGCCCAGTACTTC
CDR3aa: CASIRSGGFAQYF

abundance: medium-sized
d_gene: TRBD2
v_gene: TRBV5-1
j_gene: TRBJ2-3
CDR3nt: TGCGCCAGCAGAACGGCGGGAGCTAGCACAGATACGCAGTATTTT
CDR3aa: CASRTAGASTDTQYF

abundance: few
d_gene: .
v_gene: TRBV6-2/TRBV6-3
j_gene: TRBJ2-7
CDR3nt: TGTGCCAGCAAGGCGGGAAGCTCCTACGAGCAGTACTTC
CDR3aa: CASKAGSSYEQYF

abundance: large
d_gene: TRBD1
v_gene: TRBV7-9
j_gene: TRBJ1-5
CDR3nt: TGTGCCAGCAGCTTAGCAGGTTCGAGGGGGCGACAGCCCCAGCATTTT
CDR3aa: CASSLAGSRGRQPQHF

abundance: medium-sized
d_gene: TRBD1
v_gene: TRBV9
j_gene: TRBJ2-5
CDR3nt: TGTGCCAGCAGCGCCGGGACAGTAACTCAAGAGACCCAGTACTTC
CDR3aa: CASSAGTVTQETQYF

abundance: .
d_gene: .
v_gene: TRBV28
j_gene: TRBJ2-5
CDR3nt: TGTGCCAGCAGTTTACCTCTTGCCCGGGTGGGAGAGACCCAGTACTTC
CDR3aa: CASSLPLARVGETQYF

abundance: .
d_gene: .
v_gene: TRBV5-6
j_gene: TRBJ2-2
CDR3nt: TGTGCCAGCCGACCAGGACAGACGAACACCGGGGAGCTGTTTTTT
CDR3aa: CASRPGQTNTGELFF

abundance: .
d_gene: .
v_gene: TRBV9
j_gene: TRBJ2-5
CDR3nt: TGTGCCAGCAGCGTGAGTGGCGGAAAGACCCAGTACTTC
CDR3aa: CASSVSGGKTQYF

abundance: .
d_gene: .
v_gene: TRBV7-8
j_gene: TRBJ2-7
CDR3nt: TGTGCCAGCAGCTTACATACCTACGAGCAGTACTTC
CDR3aa: CASSLHTYEQYF

abundance: .
d_gene: .
v_gene: TRBV6-2/TRBV6-3
j_gene: TRBJ2-1
CDR3nt: TGTGCCAGCAGTTACGAGAGCAAGGAGGTATACTACAATGAGCAGTTCTTC
CDR3aa: CASSYESKEVYYNEQFF

abundance: .
d_gene: .
v_gene: TRBV5-4
j_gene: TRBJ2-1
CDR3nt: TGTGCCAGCAGAACAGAGGAAAATGAGCAGTTCTTC
CDR3aa: CASRTEENEQFF

abundance: few
d_gene: .
v_gene: TRBV5-6
j_gene: TRBJ2-7
CDR3nt: TGTGCCAGCAGTTCCCTTGGTAGCGACGAGCAGTACTTC
CDR3aa: CASSSLGSDEQYF

abundance: few
d_gene: TRBD1
v_gene: TRBV7-8
j_gene: TRBJ2-3
CDR3nt: TGTGCCAGCAGCCAACAACGGGACAGCAGCACAGATACGCAGTATTTT
CDR3aa: CASSQQRDSSTDTQYF

abundance: .
d_gene: TRBD1
v_gene: TRBV10-3
j_gene: TRBJ1-1
CDR3nt: TGTGCCATCAGTGGGTCCGGGACAGGGACCACTGAAGCTTTCTTT
CDR3aa: CAISGSGTGTTEAFF

abundance: few
d_gene: TRBD1
v_gene: TRBV7-9
j_gene: TRBJ2-2
CDR3nt: TGTGCCAGCAGCTTCGGGACAGGGTTTGGTGTGGTCGAGGAGCTGTTTTTT
CDR3aa: CASSFGTGFGVVEELFF

abundance: few
d_gene: TRBD1
v_gene: TRBV7-2
j_gene: TRBJ2-7
CDR3nt: TGTGCCAGCAGCTTAGGGCCCTCAGGGGGCAGGGACGAGCAGTACTTC
CDR3aa: CASSLGPSGGRDEQYF

abundance: large
d_gene: TRBD1
v_gene: TRBV7-2
j_gene: TRBJ2-1
CDR3nt: TGTGCCAGCAGCTCCGACAGGGGAAGTGAGCAGTTCTTC
CDR3aa: CASSSDRGSEQFF

abundance: once
d_gene: .
v_gene: TRBV5-4
j_gene: TRBJ2-1
CDR3nt: TGTGCCAGCACGGATATCAAATTCAATGAGCAGTTCTTC
CDR3aa: CASTDIKFNEQFF

abundance: .
d_gene: .
v_gene: TRBV12-3/TRBV12-4
j_gene: TRBJ1-6
CDR3nt: TGTGCCAGCAGTTTTGGCAGGAATTCACCCCTCCACTTT
CDR3aa: CASSFGRNSPLHF

abundance: .
d_gene: TRBD2
v_gene: TRBV6-2/TRBV6-3
j_gene: TRBJ2-5
CDR3nt: TGTGCCAGCAGAAACGACAGACTAGCGGGAAGAGAGACCCAGTACTTC
CDR3aa: CASRNDRLAGRETQYF

abundance: few
d_gene: .
v_gene: TRBV18
j_gene: TRBJ2-3
CDR3nt: TGTGCCAGCTCACCACGGCAGGCAAGCACAGATACGCAGTATTTT
CDR3aa: CASSPRQASTDTQYF

abundance: .
d_gene: TRBD2
v_gene: TRBV5-1
j_gene: TRBJ2-1
CDR3nt: TGCGCCAGCAGGTGGACTAGCACTCCTGGTGAGCAGTTCTTC
CDR3aa: CASRWTSTPGEQFF

abundance: .
d_gene: .
v_gene: TRBV7-2
j_gene: TRBJ2-7
CDR3nt: TGTGCCAGCAGCTACAATGGGAAATTCTACGAGCAGTACTTC
CDR3aa: CASSYNGKFYEQYF

abundance: .
d_gene: .
v_gene: TRBV7-9
j_gene: TRBJ1-1
CDR3nt: TGTGCCAGCAGCCGAGGGAGCGCTGAAGCTTTCTTT
CDR3aa: CASSRGSAEAFF

abundance: .
d_gene: .
v_gene: TRBV7-3
j_gene: TRBJ2-3
CDR3nt: TGTGCCAGCAGCTTAGAGACCGGTACGCAGTATTTT
CDR3aa: CASSLETGTQYF

abundance: large
d_gene: .
v_gene: TRBV6-5
j_gene: TRBJ2-1
CDR3nt: TGTGCCAGCGCCGGACAGTGGGGGGATGAGCAGTTCTTC
CDR3aa: CASAGQWGDEQFF

abundance: medium-sized
d_gene: .
v_gene: TRBV7-9
j_gene: TRBJ1-4
CDR3nt: TGTGCCAGCAGCTTAGTTCTGGGGGCAGTGGAGAATGAAAAACTGTTTTTT
CDR3aa: CASSLVLGAVENEKLFF

abundance: .
d_gene: .
v_gene: TRBV28
j_gene: TRBJ2-3
CDR3nt: TGTGCCAGCAGTGAACAGGGCCTAGGGACAGATACGCAGTATTTT
CDR3aa: CASSEQGLGTDTQYF

abundance: .
d_gene: TRBD2
v_gene: TRBV14
j_gene: TRBJ2-1
CDR3nt: TGTGCCAGCAACTCAAGGTCTAGCGGGACTCAGGGGGAGCAGTTCTTC
CDR3aa: CASNSRSSGTQGEQFF

abundance: large
d_gene: .
v_gene: TRBV19
j_gene: TRBJ2-6
CDR3nt: TGTGCCAGTAGTATAATTTTGGGAGGACAGTTCTTCTCTGGAGGGGCCAACGTCCTGACTTTC
CDR3aa: CASSIILGGQFFSGGANVLTF

abundance: .
d_gene: .
v_gene: TRBV19
j_gene: TRBJ2-7
CDR3nt: TGTGCCAGTAGTATCTCGGTTAAAGGGTACGAGCAGTACTTC
CDR3aa: CASSISVKGYEQYF

abundance: medium-sized
d_gene: .
v_gene: TRBV20-1
j_gene: TRBJ2-5
CDR3nt: TGCAGTGCTAGAGGAGGAAGAGAGACCCAGTACTTC
CDR3aa: CSARGGRETQYF

abundance: large
d_gene: .
v_gene: TRBV20-1
j_gene: TRBJ2-4
CDR3nt: TGCAGTGCTGGGAATGGGGGCGAAAGAAACATTCAGTACTTC
CDR3aa: CSAGNGGERNIQYF

abundance: medium-sized
d_gene: .
v_gene: TRBV6-5
j_gene: TRBJ2-1
CDR3nt: TGTGCCAGCAGTTACCGGGCATTGTCTTACAATGAGCAGTTCTTC
CDR3aa: CASSYRALSYNEQFF

abundance: large
d_gene: .
v_gene: TRBV12-3/TRBV12-4
j_gene: TRBJ1-6
CDR3nt: TGTGCCAGCAGGAGGGGGGGAGGGTCACCCCTCCACTTT
CDR3aa: CASRRGGGSPLHF

abundance: medium-sized
d_gene: TRBD1
v_gene: TRBV19
j_gene: TRBJ1-5
CDR3nt: TGTGCCAGCCTGGGACAGGGGGCCCGAAGCAATCAGCCCCAGCATTTT
CDR3aa: CASLGQGARSNQPQHF

abundance: large
d_gene: .
v_gene: TRBV19
j_gene: TRBJ2-4
CDR3nt: TGTGCCAGTAGTATAGGGGACGTGAACATTCAGTACTTC
CDR3aa: CASSIGDVNIQYF

abundance: few
d_gene: .
v_gene: TRBV5-1
j_gene: TRBJ1-5
CDR3nt: TGCGCCAGCAGCTTAGACAGTGCCGGGGGGCCCCAGCATTTT
CDR3aa: CASSLDSAGGPQHF

abundance: once
d_gene: TRBD1
v_gene: TRBV7-2
j_gene: TRBJ1-4
CDR3nt: TGTGCCAGCAGCTTAGAGGGGACAGGCTTCATTAATGAAAAACTGTTTTTT
CDR3aa: CASSLEGTGFINEKLFF

abundance: .
d_gene: TRBD2
v_gene: TRBV4-3
j_gene: TRBJ2-2
CDR3nt: TGCGCCAGCAGCCAGGGACTAGCGGGAAACACCGGGGAGCTGTTTTTT
CDR3aa: CASSQGLAGNTGELFF

abundance: medium-sized
d_gene: .
v_gene: TRBV2
j_gene: TRBJ2-1
CDR3nt: TGTGCCAGCGGACCGGACTTTTACAATGAGCAGTTCTTC
CDR3aa: CASGPDFYNEQFF

abundance: few
d_gene: .
v_gene: TRBV20-1
j_gene: TRBJ1-6
CDR3nt: TGCAGTGCTAGAGGGCCCGGGGGTAGCCTTAATTCACCCCTCCACTTT
CDR3aa: CSARGPGGSLNSPLHF

abundance: large
d_gene: TRBD1
v_gene: TRBV5-1
j_gene: TRBJ2-7
CDR3nt: TGCGCCAGCAGCCCGGACAGGGCCTACGAGCAGTACTTC
CDR3aa: CASSPDRAYEQYF

abundance: medium-sized
d_gene: TRBD1
v_gene: TRBV29-1
j_gene: TRBJ2-5
CDR3nt: TGCAGCGTTGAACCCGACAGGGGGCGGTCAGAGACCCAGTACTTC
CDR3aa: CSVEPDRGRSETQYF

abundance: .
d_gene: .
v_gene: TRBV20-1
j_gene: TRBJ2-6
CDR3nt: TGCAGTGCTAGGTCTGGGGCCAACGTCCTGACTTTC
CDR3aa: CSARSGANVLTF

abundance: .
d_gene: TRBD2
v_gene: TRBV5-6
j_gene: TRBJ2-3
CDR3nt: TGTGCCAGCAGCTCTCCAGCGGGGGGGAGCACAGATACGCAGTATTTT
CDR3aa: CASSSPAGGSTDTQYF

abundance: hyperexpanded
d_gene: .
v_gene: TRBV12-3/TRBV12-4
j_gene: TRBJ1-1
CDR3nt: TGTGCCAGCACCTTCGGTGGGGGTCTGAGCACTGAAGCTTTCTTT
CDR3aa: CASTFGGGLSTEAFF

abundance: large
d_gene: .
v_gene: TRBV10-3
j_gene: TRBJ2-2
CDR3nt: TGTGCCATCAGGCGAGGTAGCACCGCGAACACCGGGGAGCTGTTTTTT
CDR3aa: CAIRRGSTANTGELFF

abundance: .
d_gene: .
v_gene: TRBV28
j_gene: TRBJ2-1
CDR3nt: TGTGCCAGCAGTTTCCCCGAGGAGAGCTCCTACAATGAGCAGTTCTTC
CDR3aa: CASSFPEESSYNEQFF